The present T cell receptor beta chain was sequenced within a study of cytomegalovirus exposure and HLA in healthy donors. PCR amplification relied on 60 Vbeta primers (plus 13 Jbeta primers). The method was immunoSEQ multiplex PCR; TCRdb's version includes in-frame clones alone and lacks a portion of them. Altogether 200,000 or so clones are present, 80% to 90% being singletons, with the ten largest covering around 1.2%. The CDR3 is 15 amino acids. Trimming shortened V by 8 bases and J by 2 bases, and 13 bases separated the two germline ends. Germline values: CDR1 SNHLY, CDR2 FYNNEI. Details on this clone: Its specificity is unknown.

Study results and limitations: In an earlier analysis, productive rearrangement rates for most beta V segments clustered near 87% or 30%.

The clonotype comes from a man aged 25-40 years in good health and CMV-seronegative. The genes are TRBV2 and TRBJ2-6; possible D gene TRBD1, 7 bases. The sample comprised PBMCs. CDR3 DNA: TGTGCCAGCGGGGGGACAGAAGCTGGGGCCAACGTCCTGACTTTC. Amino acid sequence: CASGGTEAGANVLTF.